A selection of T cell receptor beta chains follows, all from one sample in a study of cytomegalovirus exposure and HLA in healthy donors. TCRdb's table, derived via immunoSEQ multiplex PCR, lists solely in-frame clones and lacks some. Here the sample spans some 80,000 clones, 60% to 80% being singletons. Sequences were obtained from PBMCs. These receptors were collected from a man aged 50 to 60 in good health and CMV-seronegative. The CDR3 runs from the conserved cysteine through the conserved F or W. A D gene is named only where the DNA matches it firmly. Size values are once, few and many counts, or a class for expanded clones, and some rows have none.

>TRBV29-1|-|TRBJ1-2|TRBD1
CSVRTGGYGYTF
TGCAGCGTTAGGACAGGGGGCTATGGCTACACCTTC
>TRBV2|few|TRBJ1-3|-
CASNLTPQRISGNTIYF
TGTGCCAGCAACTTAACCCCACAGAGAATCTCTGGAAACACCATATATTTT
>TRBV4-3|-|TRBJ2-1|-
CASSQDGGSSYNEQFF
TGCGCCAGCAGCCAAGATGGCGGTAGCTCCTACAATGAGCAGTTCTTC
>TRBV28|few|TRBJ2-7|TRBD1
CKTGGRGEQYF
TGTAAAACAGGGGGCAGGGGCGAGCAGTACTTC
>TRBV5-1|few|TRBJ1-1|-
CASSLGSARGNTEAFF
TGCGCCAGCAGCTTGGGTTCGGCCCGCGGTAACACTGAAGCTTTCTTT
>TRBV11-3|-|TRBJ2-7|-
CASSSDSSYEQYF
TGTGCCAGCAGCTCCGACAGCTCCTACGAGCAGTACTTC
>TRBV29-1|-|TRBJ2-5|-
CSAIQRGGETQYF
TGCAGCGCAATACAGAGGGGGGGAGAGACCCAGTACTTC
>TRBV19|many|TRBJ1-6|-
CASRYRDSPLHF
TGTGCCAGTAGATACCGGGATTCGCCCCTCCACTTT
>TRBV28|-|TRBJ1-1|-
CASSLWGGQPSMNTEAFF
TGTGCCAGCAGTTTATGGGGGGGGCAACCCTCCATGAACACTGAAGCTTTCTTT
>TRBV5-1|-|TRBJ2-7|TRBD2
CASSLRTSRYEQYF
TGCGCCAGCAGCTTGCGGACTAGCAGATACGAGCAGTACTTC
>TRBV19|-|TRBJ2-5|TRBD1
CASMRTGSSVETQYF
TGTGCCAGTATGAGGACAGGGTCTTCAGTAGAGACCCAGTACTTC
>TRBV7-8|-|TRBJ2-7|-
CASSLRTYSYEQYF
TGTGCCAGCAGCTTAAGGACTTACTCCTACGAGCAGTACTTC
>TRBV7-3|once|TRBJ2-1|TRBD1
CASRSPGQGSYNEQFF
TGTGCCAGCAGGTCTCCGGGACAGGGGTCCTACAATGAGCAGTTCTTC
>TRBV12-2|-|TRBJ2-5|-
CAPHPGPGQGRQETQYF
TGTGCCCCACACCCAGGGCCGGGACAGGGGCGTCAAGAGACCCAGTACTTC
>TRBV5-4|-|TRBJ2-6|-
CASSTGLQLGSGANVLTF
TGTGCCAGCAGCACGGGACTCCAGCTGGGCTCTGGGGCCAACGTCCTGACTTTC
>TRBV6-5|few|TRBJ1-5|-
CASRSREHQPQHF
TGTGCCAGCAGGAGCAGGGAACATCAGCCCCAGCATTTT
>TRBV19|-|TRBJ1-1|TRBD1
CASSIQGGNTEAFF
TGTGCCAGTAGTATCCAGGGGGGCAACACTGAAGCTTTCTTT
>TRBV19|few|TRBJ2-2|TRBD2
CASSVGGAGELFF
TGTGCCAGTAGTGTTGGGGGGGCCGGGGAGCTGTTTTTT
>TRBV6-6|-|TRBJ2-1|TRBD2
CASSGWGGVSYNEQFF
TGTGCCAGCAGTGGGTGGGGGGGGGTATCCTACAATGAGCAGTTCTTC
>TRBV15|-|TRBJ1-4|-
CATSRVEKLFF
TGTGCCACCAGCAGAGTAGAAAAACTGTTTTTT
>TRBV18|-|TRBJ1-5|TRBD1
CASSPTDRVRNQPQHF
TGTGCCAGCTCTCCGACAGACAGGGTTCGCAATCAGCCCCAGCATTTT
>TRBV9|-|TRBJ1-3|-
CASSVTVPDSGNTIYF
TGTGCCAGCAGCGTCACAGTCCCCGACTCTGGAAACACCATATATTTT
>TRBV19|-|TRBJ1-3|TRBD1
CASSIGQGRGNTIYF
TGTGCCAGTAGTATAGGACAGGGACGTGGAAACACCATATATTTT
>TRBV6-5|-|TRBJ2-2|TRBD2
CASSYAPRLATGELFF
TGTGCCAGCAGTTACGCCCCCCGACTAGCGACCGGGGAGCTGTTTTTT
>TRBV29-1|-|TRBJ2-1|TRBD2
CSVDVGTSGAHEQFF
TGCAGCGTCGACGTGGGGACTAGCGGGGCCCATGAGCAGTTCTTC
>TRBV15|-|TRBJ2-7|-
CATSRDRQGPYEQYF
TGTGCCACCAGCAGAGATCGGCAGGGCCCCTACGAGCAGTACTTC
>TRBV7-6|-|TRBJ2-3|TRBD2
CASSLVGGAADTQYF
TGTGCCAGCAGCTTAGTCGGGGGGGCCGCAGATACGCAGTATTTT
>TRBV5-1|-|TRBJ2-1|TRBD1
CASSSQGSTYNEQFF
TGCGCCAGCAGCTCACAGGGGAGCACCTACAATGAGCAGTTCTTC
>TRBV7-2|-|TRBJ1-2|-
CASSLMGSGYTF
TGTGCCAGCAGCTTAATGGGTAGCGGCTACACCTTC
>TRBV18|-|TRBJ2-1|TRBD2
CASSPTGLAGGNEQFF
TGTGCCAGCTCCCCAACGGGACTAGCGGGGGGAAATGAGCAGTTCTTC
>TRBV7-9|-|TRBJ1-5|TRBD1
CASSFGTGGGQPQHF
TGTGCCAGCAGCTTCGGGACAGGGGGTGGGCAGCCCCAGCATTTT
>TRBV18|-|TRBJ2-7|-
CASSPVEGYEQYF
TGTGCCAGCTCACCGGTTGAGGGCTACGAGCAGTACTTC
>TRBV7-2|-|TRBJ2-2|TRBD2
CASSLRLAGGPGELFF
TGTGCCAGCAGCTTAAGGCTAGCGGGGGGGCCCGGGGAGCTGTTTTTT
>TRBV6-1|-|TRBJ1-2|-
CASSALKGAANYGYTF
TGTGCCAGCAGTGCCCTCAAGGGAGCAGCTAACTATGGCTACACCTTC
>TRBV7-2|few|TRBJ1-2|-
CAVDYGYTF
TGTGCGGTAGACTATGGCTACACCTTC
>TRBV18|-|TRBJ1-1|-
CASSMSKPGGPEAFF
TGTGCCAGCTCAATGAGTAAACCTGGGGGCCCTGAAGCTTTCTTT
>TRBV4-1|-|TRBJ2-1|-
CASSQDKGRSSYNEQFF
TGCGCCAGCAGCCAAGATAAGGGGAGGAGCTCCTACAATGAGCAGTTCTTC
>TRBV10-2|-|TRBJ2-2|-
CASSETGWNGELFF
TGCGCCAGCAGTGAGACAGGGTGGAACGGGGAGCTGTTTTTT
>TRBV7-2|-|TRBJ2-5|TRBD2
CASSLVPASGGQETQYF
TGTGCCAGCAGCTTAGTACCTGCTAGCGGGGGACAAGAGACCCAGTACTTC
>TRBV5-4|-|TRBJ2-1|TRBD2
CASSLSAGEYNEQFF
TGTGCCAGCAGCTTGTCTGCGGGGGAGTACAATGAGCAGTTCTTC
>TRBV5-1|-|TRBJ2-3|TRBD2
CASSARLASDTQYF
TGCGCCAGCAGCGCCCGACTAGCATCAGATACGCAGTATTTT
>TRBV19|-|TRBJ1-5|-
CASMGGAAIRPQHF
TGTGCCAGTATGGGTGGGGCAGCTATCAGGCCCCAGCATTTT
>TRBV13|-|TRBJ2-1|-
CASSSLRNEQFF
TGTGCCAGCAGCTCCCTGAGGAATGAGCAGTTCTTC
>TRBV19|few|TRBJ1-3|-
CSCGRGSGNTIYF
TGTAGCTGCGGACGGGGGTCTGGAAACACCATATATTTT
>TRBV11-3|-|TRBJ2-2|-
CASSRQGAKLFF
TGTGCCAGCAGCAGGCAGGGTGCGAAGCTGTTTTTT
>TRBV5-4|-|TRBJ2-1|TRBD2
CASSAGAPGISYNEQFF
TGTGCCAGCAGCGCGGGAGCCCCGGGAATCTCCTACAATGAGCAGTTCTTC
>TRBV2|once|TRBJ1-5|-
CASSPGGSNQPQHF
TGTGCCAGCAGCCCGGGGGGGAGCAATCAGCCCCAGCATTTT
>TRBV7-9|once|TRBJ1-6|-
CSSSRQLPGGISPLHF
TGTTCCAGCAGCCGACAGCTACCAGGCGGCATTTCACCCCTCCACTTT
>TRBV6-4|-|TRBJ2-1|-
CASSGGPYNEQFF
TGTGCCAGCAGCGGGGGGCCCTACAATGAGCAGTTCTTC
>TRBV2|-|TRBJ1-3|-
CASSIDSAGNTIYF
TGTGCCAGCAGTATCGACTCAGCTGGAAACACCATATATTTT
>TRBV28|-|TRBJ1-3|-
CASSQGAVGGNTIYF
TGTGCCAGCAGTCAAGGGGCCGTGGGCGGAAACACCATATATTTT
>TRBV19|-|TRBJ1-6|-
CASRPAGPYNSPLHF
TGTGCCAGTAGGCCGGCAGGGCCATATAATTCACCCCTCCACTTT
>TRBV10-2|once|TRBJ2-7|TRBD1
CASRDRGPYEQYF
TGCGCCAGCAGAGACAGGGGGCCCTACGAGCAGTACTTC
>TRBV7-6|-|TRBJ2-3|TRBD2
CASSQAGASTDTQYF
TGTGCCAGCAGCCAAGCGGGGGCTAGCACAGATACGCAGTATTTT
>TRBV15|-|TRBJ1-2|-
CATSRDEGGYGYTF
TGTGCCACCAGCAGAGATGAAGGGGGTTATGGCTACACCTTC